The 28 T cell receptor beta chains below all came from one sample that was sequenced in a study of regulatory T cells in long-lasting Graves disease (dated by TCRdb to the early 2020s). The library was made by multiplex PCR. Sequenced using an Illumina HiSeq 4000. TCR beta libraries were built with iRepertoire HTBI primers and Arm-PCR amplification of CDR3 regions. TCRdb trimmed the raw reads at Q25, called clones with MiXCR and kept productive beta chains. Merged by CDR3 protein, the rows form single entries marked with the most common genes and DNA. Within this sample are approximately 380,000 distinct CDR3 sequences, with about 20% of them counted one time only. The ten largest clones represent more than 20% of the sample. The meaning of the sample's time point label: persistent/refractory GD, antithyroid drugs over 5 years with positive TRAb. RNA was extracted from PBMCs in TRIzol for both TCR sequencing and RNA sequencing.

The specimen comprised peripheral blood mononuclear cells (PBMCs), sampled when the disease was refractory, from a patient treated with antithyroid drugs. The receptors shown here come from a female donor with Graves disease.

This chain uses TRBV5-1 with TRBJ2-7; 8 positions match TRBD1. V lost 4 bases to trimming and J lost 2 bases; unmatched junction nucleotides: 5. This CDR3 contains 14 residues. CDR1 and CDR2 (germline): SGHRS, YFSETQ. The CDR3 loop reads CASSPTGDPYEQYF. CDR3 DNA: TGCGCCAGCAGCCCGACAGGGGATCCCTACGAGCAGTACTTC.

The sample holds many counts of this clonotype. The chain employs TRBV12-3 or TRBV12-4 and TRBJ1-2; D is undetermined. CDR3 length equals 13 residues. V was pared by 0 bases and J by 2 bases, with 4 bases between. CDR3 nucleotide sequence: TGTGCCAGCAGTTTAGCCAGGAACTATGGCTACACCTTC. Protein: CASSLARNYGYTF.

This sequence joins TRBV20-1 and TRBJ2-7; the D is unclear. The V end lost 0 bases, the J end lost 3 bases, and 9 bases lay between the germline ends. The CDR3 contains 13 residues. Germline-derived CDR1 and CDR2 are DFQATT and SNEGSKA (reference sequence). The CDR3 region has the DNA TGCAGTGCTAGAGATCTCCTAGACTACGAGCAGTACTTC. Its protein product is CSARDLLDYEQYF.

This clonotype has at least ten counts. The chain has TRBV6-1 and TRBJ2-7; 8 bases are shared with TRBD2. The CDR3 is 15 residues long. Per germline, CDR1 MNHNS and CDR2 SASEGT. The ends lost 7 bases at V and 4 bases at J; junction bases unmatched: 12. The CDR3 sequence: CASMGGRAGAYEQYF. CDR3 coding DNA: TGTGCCAGCATGGGGGGGCGAGCGGGAGCGTACGAGCAGTACTTC.

The gene calls are TRBV7-6 and TRBJ1-3; D uncertain. The germline V and J ends were trimmed by 5 bases and 0 bases, with 17 bases remaining between them. The CDR3 consists of 17 residues. CDR1 and CDR2 from the germline V gene are SGHVS and FNYEAQ. The CDR3 region has the DNA TGTGCCAGCAGCCCTAGCCCAGCCACCTCCTCTGGAAACACCATATATTTT. Residues: CASSPSPATSSGNTIYF.

V and J are TRBV5-6 and TRBJ1-2; 8 bases match TRBD1. Germline assignment: CDR1 SGHDT and CDR2 YYEEEE. Trimming cost V 4 bases and J 3 bases; bases outside gene matches: 8. This CDR3 contains 15 residues. CDR3 sequence reads: CASSQQGVYDYGYTF. The DNA for the CDR3 is TGTGCCAGCAGCCAACAGGGGGTTTATGACTATGGCTACACCTTC. Full variable domain (rest looked up from reference TRBV5-6 and TRBJ1-2): DAGVTQSPTHLIKTRGQQVTLRCSPKSGHDTVSWYQQALGQGPQFIFQYYEEEERQRGNFPDRFSGHQFPNYSSELNVNALLLGDSALYLCASSQQGVYDYGYTFGSGTRLTVV.

In this sample, this clonotype turned up many times. V and J are TRBV3-1 and TRBJ2-5; no firm D call. V lost 0 bases and J 5 bases, leaving 4 bases between the germline ends. This CDR3 is built from 12 residues. The germline CDR1 and CDR2 sequences are LGHDT and YNNKEL (reference sequence). CDR3 protein: CASSQEAETQYF. CDR3 nucleotides: TGTGCCAGCAGCCAAGAGGCCGAGACCCAGTACTTC.

In the case of this clonotype: This sequence may be a read error, since a much larger clone differs from it by one base. The CDR3 region has the DNA TGTGCCAGCAGCTTCAGGGGCTACGAGCGGTACTTC. This encodes CASSFRGYERYF. The chain carries TRBV13 and TRBJ2-7; maybe TRBD1 (6 bases). CDR1 and CDR2 from the germline V gene are PRHDT and FYEKMQ (reference sequence). This CDR3 is 12 amino acids long.

This clonotype was recorded a few times. V gene TRBV27 combines with J gene TRBJ1-1; perhaps TRBD1 as D (5 bases). The germline gives CDR1 MNHEY, CDR2 SMNVEV (reference sequence). The germline V and J ends were trimmed by 6 bases and 5 bases, with 13 bases remaining between them. The CDR3 loop spans 13 amino acids. CDR3 protein: CASRNEQGTEAFF. The CDR3 region has the DNA TGTGCCAGCAGGAACGAGCAGGGTACTGAAGCTTTCTTT.

This clonotype showed up just a few times. J is TRBJ1-1 and V is TRBV6-5, with D unclear. V was clipped by 0 bases and J by 4 bases, with 12 bases between them. The CDR3 runs 15 residues. In germline, CDR1 is MNHEY, CDR2 SVGAGI. CDR3 nucleotides: TGTGCCAGCAGTTACTCGAACGGCGCCTCCACTGAAGCTTTCTTT. Residues: CASSYSNGASTEAFF.

This sequence joins TRBV9 and TRBJ1-1, with TRBD1 matching 9 bases. The CDR3 runs to 15 residues. CDR1 SGDLS and CDR2 YYNGEE come from the germline V gene. J lost 7 bases, V lost 0 bases, and 7 bases had no gene match. CDR3: CASSVGVQGAGEAFF. CDR3 sequence (DNA): TGTGCCAGCAGCGTAGGCGTACAGGGGGCTGGTGAAGCTTTCTTT.

The table lists this clonotype with many counts. The gene calls are TRBV6-1 and TRBJ2-2; no clear D. Germline-derived CDR1 and CDR2 are MNHNS and SASEGT. The V gene lost 6 bases and the J gene lost 7 bases, with 12 bases spanning the gap. This CDR3 region has 13 residues. The CDR3 region is CASRMIVSGELFF. CDR3 in DNA: TGTGCCAGCAGAATGATAGTGAGCGGGGAGCTGTTTTTT.

With respect to this clonotype: With a much larger clone just one base away, this may be a read error. No conserved phenylalanine or tryptophan is present at the end of the CDR3, so a read error is the likely explanation. The genes are TRBV6-2 or TRBV6-3 and TRBJ1-4; D not certain. Trimming shortened V by 8 bases and J by 13 bases, and 23 bases separated the two germline ends. CDR3 length: 14 residues. CDR1 and CDR2 (germline): MNHEY, SVGEGT. This chain's CDR3 is CASGEALATKGLFS. The CDR3 DNA sequence: TGTGCCAGCGGGGAAGCCCTTGCAACTAAGGGACTGTTTTCT.

This clonotype was detected a few times. The V call is TRBV7-2, the J call TRBJ2-5; 9 nucleotides line up with TRBD1. CDR3 length equals 15 residues. Looked up from germline, CDR1 is SGHTA and CDR2 is FQGNSA. With V trimmed by 7 bases and J by 5 bases, 11 bases remained unmatched. The CDR3 region has the DNA TGTGCCAGCACCCCGGACAGGGGCTTTCTGGAGACCCAGTACTTC. The encoded protein is CASTPDRGFLETQYF.

The chain employs TRBV3-1 and TRBJ2-2, with D hard to call. V was pared by 4 bases and J by 3 bases, with 15 bases between. In germline, CDR1 is LGHDT, CDR2 YNNKEL (reference sequence). There are 16 residues in the CDR3. The CDR3 nucleotides are TGTGCCAGCAGCCCATTAGGGATTGGATACACCGGGGAGCTGTTTTTT. It codes for CASSPLGIGYTGELFF.

The chain couples TRBV7-3 to TRBJ2-3, with D uncertain. CDR3 length: 14 residues. The germline gives CDR1 SGHTA, CDR2 FQGTGA. The V and J ends lost 2 bases and 2 bases respectively, with 8 bases between them. The CDR3 DNA is TGTGCCAGCAGCTTAGGTCAGACCACAGATACGCAGTATTTT. Translation: CASSLGQTTDTQYF.

There are a few counts of this clonotype. The genes are TRBV28 and TRBJ2-7; TRBD1 matches 7 bases. Germline assignment: CDR1 MDHEN and CDR2 SYDVKM. The CDR3 length is 13 residues. V gave up 6 bases and J gave up 3 bases; unmatched junction bases: 5. The CDR3 DNA sequence: TGTGCCAGCAGGCGCGCAGGGGGCTACGAGCAGTACTTC. Protein: CASRRAGGYEQYF.

This clonotype was seen more than once but under ten times. V and J are TRBV4-1 and TRBJ1-5, with 8 bases matching TRBD1. The germline V gene encodes CDR1 MGHRA and CDR2 YSYEKL. The CDR3 is 14 residues long. The V and J ends lost 2 bases and 6 bases, in that order; junction bases with no gene match: 3. DNA of the CDR3: TGCGCCAGCAGCCAAAACAGGGGGAGTCAGCCCCAGCATTTT. Translation: CASSQNRGSQPQHF.

The rearrangement uses TRBV15 and TRBJ2-2; tentative D call: TRBD1 (6 bases). This CDR3 spans 16 amino acids. From germline, CDR1 is LNHNV and CDR2 YYDKDF (reference sequence). Trimming removed 0 bases from V and 2 bases from J, with 10 bases in between. The CDR3, as DNA: TGTGCCACCAGCAGAGATCTGGGGACAAACACCGGGGAGCTGTTTTTT. Translation: CATSRDLGTNTGELFF.

This clonotype was counted ten times or more. The rearrangement joins TRBV6-1 to TRBJ2-2; D call uncertain. Germline V gene data show CDR1 as MNHNS and CDR2 as SASEGT. The CDR3 is 16 amino acids. The ends were cut back, 9 bases at V and 1 base at J, with 18 bases in the middle. The CDR3 here is CASHSGSTGNTGELFF. The CDR3 DNA reads as TGTGCCAGTCACTCCGGGTCGACGGGGAACACCGGGGAGCTGTTTTTT.

This clonotype was detected many times. The V call is TRBV7-2, the J call TRBJ2-7; D possibly corresponds to TRBD2 (5 bases). The length of the CDR3 is 15 residues. Germline values: CDR1 SGHTA, CDR2 FQGNSA. V was pared by 1 base and J by 6 bases, with 16 bases between. The CDR3 protein is CASSLDGGPFGEQYF. In DNA, the CDR3 is TGTGCCAGCAGCTTAGATGGCGGGCCCTTTGGCGAGCAGTACTTC.

There are many counts of this clonotype. The chain employs TRBV11-2 and TRBJ2-5; unclear D gene. Trimming cost V 2 bases and J 4 bases, with 11 bases left between them. Germline V gene sequence: CDR1 SGHAT, CDR2 FQNNGV. There are 14 residues in the CDR3. Here the CDR3 reads CASSLTPAAETQYF. The CDR3 coding sequence is TGTGCCAGCAGCTTAACACCGGCTGCAGAGACCCAGTACTTC.

The chain carries TRBV30 and TRBJ2-7; TRBD1 might be the D (6 bases). Deletions cut 5 bases from V and 4 bases from J, with 12 bases between. Germline lookup yields CDR1 GTSNPN and CDR2 SVGIG (reference sequence). The CDR3 covers 12 residues. CDR3 region: CAWGRDIYEQYF. The CDR3 DNA reads TGTGCCTGGGGACGGGACATATACGAGCAGTACTTC.

This clonotype was observed a handful of times. V gene TRBV9 combines with J gene TRBJ2-3, with unresolved D. This CDR3 has 14 amino acids. The germline V gene encodes CDR1 SGDLS and CDR2 YYNGEE. The V end was cut by 3 bases, the J end by 1 base, with 9 bases between. CDR3 amino acids: CASSGAGGTDTQYF. CDR3 DNA sequence: TGTGCCAGCAGCGGAGCAGGTGGCACAGATACGCAGTATTTT.

The chain recombines TRBV7-9 with TRBJ1-1; no clear D. Per the germline V gene, CDR1 is SEHNR and CDR2 is FQNEAQ (reference sequence). This CDR3 contains 13 residues. Trimming cost V 6 bases and J 1 base, with 9 bases left between them. CDR3 amino acids: CASRPHANTEAFF. The CDR3 coding sequence is TGTGCCAGCAGACCCCACGCGAACACTGAAGCTTTCTTT. The full variable domain, rest sourced from reference TRBV7-9 and TRBJ1-1, is DTGVSQNPRHKITKRGQNVTFRCDPISEHNRLYWYRQTLGQGPEFLTYFQNEAQLEKSRLLSDRFSAERPKGSFSTLEIQRTEQGDSAMYLCASRPHANTEAFFGQGTRLTVV.

As DNA, the CDR3 is TGTGCCAGTAGTACCTTTGACAGAGGCTACACCTTC. This translates into CASSTFDRGYTF. This chain joins TRBV19 and TRBJ1-2; possibly TRBD1 for D (5 bases). The V gene's germline CDR1 is LNHDA and CDR2 SQIVND (reference sequence). The CDR3 totals 12 residues. Trimming took 4 bases from V and 8 from J, leaving 11 bases between them.

This sequence joins TRBV28 and TRBJ2-7, with 13 bases lining up with TRBD2. This CDR3 has 19 residues. V lost 3 bases to trimming and J lost 0 bases; unmatched junction nucleotides: 11. CDR1 is MDHEN and CDR2 is SYDVKM in the germline V gene. In DNA, the CDR3 is TGTGCCAGCAGTTTCTCACTAGCGGGAGGGCCTGGGGGCTCCTACGAGCAGTACTTC. This gives the protein CASSFSLAGGPGGSYEQYF.

This clonotype was observed at least ten times. The V and J genes are TRBV11-1 and TRBJ1-1; D is undetermined. CDR1 SGHAT and CDR2 FQDESV come from the germline V gene (reference sequence). This CDR3 has 14 residues. Trimming stripped 6 bases from V and 1 base from J, with 12 bases between. The CDR3 sequence is CASSTGGKNTEAFF. The CDR3 nucleotides are TGTGCCAGCAGTACGGGAGGCAAGAACACTGAAGCTTTCTTT.